This T cell receptor (beta chain) was retrieved from a study of T cell repertoires in cytomegalovirus infection. TCRdb fed the reads into MiXCR, producing one record per CDR3 protein. The sample yields almost 300,000 distinct CDR3 sequences, 8% to 10% seen once. This clonotype was counted ten times or more. The germline V gene encodes CDR1 MNHEY and CDR2 SVGEGT. This CDR3 spans 15 amino acids. Trimming shortened V by 6 bases and J by 2 bases, and 15 bases separated the two germline ends. Material: PBMCs. The chain employs TRBV6-2 or TRBV6-3 and TRBJ2-3, with D hard to call. The TCR comes from a human donor in good health (CMV status not recorded). Some clones in this sample may be carry-over from other donors' samples. CDR3 sequence reads: CASSADGRSTDTQYF. CDR3 sequence (DNA): TGTGCCAGCAGCGCCGATGGTAGGTCCACAGATACGCAGTATTTT.